The present T cell receptor beta chain was sequenced within a study of cytomegalovirus exposure and HLA in healthy donors. This clone has just one count. The CDR3 is 15 residues long. CDR1 SEHNR and CDR2 FQNEAQ come from the germline V gene (reference sequence). V lost 8 bases and J lost 8; bases outside the gene matches: 9. With 60 Vbeta and 13 Jbeta primers, the PCR was carried out. The repertoire was sequenced with immunoSEQ multiplex PCR; TCRdb's copy has only in-frame clones and lacks some. The top ten hold less than 3% of the sample, which has about 120,000 clones, 65% to 80% seen once. Source material: PBMCs. The chain couples TRBV7-9 to TRBJ1-6; 10 nucleotides line up with TRBD1. This sequence originates from a woman aged 40 to 50 in good health and CMV-seropositive. CDR3 bases: TGTGCCAGCCTGCGACAGGGGGCGGCTGATTCACCCCTCCACTTT. Translation: CASLRQGAADSPLHF.